This TCR beta chain was captured in a study of tumour-infiltrating T cells in Burkitt lymphoma. Study in general: All epidemiological Burkitt lymphoma subtypes were represented in the cohort. Survival, overall and progression-free, tracked with productive clonality.

Comments on this clone: The antigen is unknown.

Here immunoSEQ multiplex PCR was the method, and the copy in TCRdb shows in-frame clones only, minus some. The sample consists of roughly 1,600 clones, 17% of them appearing once. J gave up 10 bases and V 1 base, and 8 bases lay outside the gene matches. The CDR3 sequence is 15 residues long. CDR1 SGHVS and CDR2 FQNEAQ come from the germline V gene. Overall study findings and caveats: Several public clonotypes recurred in numerous Burkitt lymphoma patients.

The source material was tumor tissue. The sequence came from a human donor with Burkitt lymphoma. V is TRBV7-8 and J is TRBJ1-1; 11 bases are a match to TRBD1. The CDR3 loop reads CASSLDVGDRGRAFF. CDR3 coding DNA: TGTGCCAGCAGCTTAGACGTTGGGGACAGGGGGAGAGCTTTCTTT.